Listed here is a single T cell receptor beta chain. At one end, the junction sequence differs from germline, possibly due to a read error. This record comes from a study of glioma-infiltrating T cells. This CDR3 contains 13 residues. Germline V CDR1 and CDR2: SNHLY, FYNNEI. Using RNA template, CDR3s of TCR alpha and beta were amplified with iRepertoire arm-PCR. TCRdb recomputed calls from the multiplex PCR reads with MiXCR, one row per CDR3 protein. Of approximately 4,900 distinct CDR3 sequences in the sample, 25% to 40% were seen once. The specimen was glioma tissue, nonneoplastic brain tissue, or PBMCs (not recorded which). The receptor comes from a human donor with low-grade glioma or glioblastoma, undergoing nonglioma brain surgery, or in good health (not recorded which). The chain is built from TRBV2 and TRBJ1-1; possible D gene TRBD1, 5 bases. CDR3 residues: CASSESMDTEALF. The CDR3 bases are TGTGCCAGCAGTGAATCTATGGACACTGAAGCTTTATTT. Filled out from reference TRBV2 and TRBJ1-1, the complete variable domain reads EPEVTQTPSHQVTQMGQEVILRCVPISNHLYFYWYRQILGQKVEFLVSFYNNEISEKSEIFDDQFSVERPDGSNFTLKIRSTKLEDSAMYFCASSESMDTEALFGQGTRLTVV.